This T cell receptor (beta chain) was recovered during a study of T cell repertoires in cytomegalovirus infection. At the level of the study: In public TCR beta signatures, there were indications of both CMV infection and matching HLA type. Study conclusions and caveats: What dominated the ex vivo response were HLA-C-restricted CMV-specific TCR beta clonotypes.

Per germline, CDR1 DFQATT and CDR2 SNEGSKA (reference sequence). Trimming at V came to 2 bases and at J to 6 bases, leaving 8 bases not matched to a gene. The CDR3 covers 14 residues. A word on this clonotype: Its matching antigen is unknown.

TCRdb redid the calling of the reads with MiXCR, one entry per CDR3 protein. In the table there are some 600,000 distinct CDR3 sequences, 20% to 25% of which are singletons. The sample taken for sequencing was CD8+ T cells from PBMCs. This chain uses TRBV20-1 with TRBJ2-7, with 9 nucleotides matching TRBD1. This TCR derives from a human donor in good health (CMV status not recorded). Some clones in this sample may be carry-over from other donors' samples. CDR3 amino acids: CSARLRDRAVEQYF. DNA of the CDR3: TGCAGTGCTAGACTCCGGGACAGGGCGGTCGAGCAGTACTTC.